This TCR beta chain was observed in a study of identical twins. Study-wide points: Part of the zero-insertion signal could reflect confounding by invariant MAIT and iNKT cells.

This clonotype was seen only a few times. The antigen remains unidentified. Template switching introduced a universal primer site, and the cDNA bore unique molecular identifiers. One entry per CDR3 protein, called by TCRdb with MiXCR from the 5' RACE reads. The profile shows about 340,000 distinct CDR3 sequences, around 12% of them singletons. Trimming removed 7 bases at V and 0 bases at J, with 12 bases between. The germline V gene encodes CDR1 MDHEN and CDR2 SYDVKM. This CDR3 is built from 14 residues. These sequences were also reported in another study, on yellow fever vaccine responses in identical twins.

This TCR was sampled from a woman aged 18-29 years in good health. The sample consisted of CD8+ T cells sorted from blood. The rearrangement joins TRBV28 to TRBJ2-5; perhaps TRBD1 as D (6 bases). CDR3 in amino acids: CASKLTGNQETQYF. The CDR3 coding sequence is TGTGCCAGCAAACTAACAGGGAACCAAGAGACCCAGTACTTC.